Described below is a single TCR beta chain sequence and its context. This entry belongs to a study of blood T cell repertoires in COVID-19. Libraries were prepared by immunoSEQ multiplex PCR; TCRdb keeps only in-frame clonotypes and omits some of them. Seen here are 250,000 to 350,000 clones, about 85% observed once, and the top ten hold about 0.9%. The germline V and J ends were trimmed by 5 bases and 2 bases, with 16 bases remaining between them. Per germline, CDR1 SGHDT and CDR2 YYEEEE. This CDR3 is 15 amino acids long. This receptor was taken from a human donor with COVID-19, enrolled during active disease. The donor label of this sample is uncertain. The chain combines TRBV5-6 with TRBJ1-2; possibly TRBD1 for D (5 bases). The sequencing input was peripheral blood. As DNA, the CDR3 is TGTGCCAGCAGGGAAACCGGGACTGTAAACTATGGCTACACCTTC. Translating it yields CASRETGTVNYGYTF.